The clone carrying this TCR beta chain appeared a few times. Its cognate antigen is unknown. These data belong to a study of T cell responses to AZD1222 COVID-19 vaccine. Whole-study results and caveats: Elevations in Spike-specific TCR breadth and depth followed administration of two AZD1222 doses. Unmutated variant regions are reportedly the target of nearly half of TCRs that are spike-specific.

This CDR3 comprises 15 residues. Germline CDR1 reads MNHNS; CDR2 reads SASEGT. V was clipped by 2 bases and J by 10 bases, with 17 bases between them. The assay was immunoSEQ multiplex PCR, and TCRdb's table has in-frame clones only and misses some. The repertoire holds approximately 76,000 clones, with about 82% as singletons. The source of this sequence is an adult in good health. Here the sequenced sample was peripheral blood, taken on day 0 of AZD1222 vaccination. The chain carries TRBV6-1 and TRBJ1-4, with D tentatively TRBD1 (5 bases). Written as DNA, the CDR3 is TGTGCCAGCAGTGAAATGGATGGGTCGGGGGGAAAACTGTTTTTT. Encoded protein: CASSEMDGSGGKLFF.